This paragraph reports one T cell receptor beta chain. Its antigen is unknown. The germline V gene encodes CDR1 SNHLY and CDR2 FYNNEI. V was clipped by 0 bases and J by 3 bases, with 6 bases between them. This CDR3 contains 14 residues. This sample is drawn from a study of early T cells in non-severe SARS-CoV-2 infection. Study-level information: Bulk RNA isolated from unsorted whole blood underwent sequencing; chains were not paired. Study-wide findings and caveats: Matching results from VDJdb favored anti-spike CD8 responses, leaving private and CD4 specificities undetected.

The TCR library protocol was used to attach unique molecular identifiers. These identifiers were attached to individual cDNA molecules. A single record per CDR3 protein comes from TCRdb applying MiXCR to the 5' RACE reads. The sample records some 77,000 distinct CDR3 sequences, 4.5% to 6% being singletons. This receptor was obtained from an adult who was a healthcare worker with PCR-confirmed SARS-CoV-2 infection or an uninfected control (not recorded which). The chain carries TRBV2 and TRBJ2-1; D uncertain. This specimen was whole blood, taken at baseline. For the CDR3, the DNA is TGTGCCAGCAGTGAAGCGTCTCTCTACAATGAGCAGTTCTTC. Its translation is CASSEASLYNEQFF.